These 30 T cell receptor beta chains originate from one sample sequenced in a study of blood T cells in healthy people across ages. Sample-barcoded 5' priming and a J-beta primer mix drove a second PCR of roughly 7 to 11 cycles. TCRdb re-derived calls from the 5' RACE reads in MiXCR, one entry per CDR3 protein. The sample lists hundreds of thousands of distinct CDR3 sequences, around 52% occurring once. The sequenced material came from blood. These receptor sequences come from a woman of 80 years or more in good health.

This clonotype was seen a handful of times. The chain has TRBV2 and TRBJ2-5; D is ambiguous. Per the germline V gene, CDR1 is SNHLY and CDR2 is FYNNEI. This CDR3 contains 11 residues. The germline V and J ends were trimmed by 11 bases and 2 bases, with 9 bases remaining between them. Written as DNA, the CDR3 is TGTGCCGGAGTTCGACAAGAGACCCAGTACTTC. Encoded protein: CAGVRQETQYF. Full variable domain (rest looked up from reference TRBV2 and TRBJ2-5): EPEVTQTPSHQVTQMGQEVILRCVPISNHLYFYWYRQILGQKVEFLVSFYNNEISEKSEIFDDQFSVERPDGSNFTLKIRSTKLEDSAMYFCAGVRQETQYFGPGTRLLVL.

As regards this clonotype: One base away lies a much larger clone, so this may be a sequencing read error. The chain joins TRBV7-2 to TRBJ2-1; no clear D. CDR1 is SGHTA, CDR2 FQGNSA, per germline. This CDR3 has 14 amino acids. The CDR3: CASTLGRVYNERFF. The CDR3 coding sequence is TGTGCCAGCACCTTAGGACGGGTTTACAATGAGCGGTTCTTC. Full variable domain (rest looked up from reference TRBV7-2 and TRBJ2-1): GAGVSQSPSNKVTEKGKDVELRCDPISGHTALYWYRQSLGQGLEFLIYFQGNSAPDKSGLPSDRFSAERTGGSVSTLTIQRTQQEDSAVYLCASTLGRVYNERFFGPGTRLTVL.

V usage is TRBV12-3 or TRBV12-4 and J usage is TRBJ1-2; no clear D. V lost 11 bases and J lost 5, with 6 bases in between. This CDR3 has 9 residues. The CDR3 protein is CARWYGYTF. CDR3 bases: TGTGCCCGCTGGTATGGCTACACCTTC.

This clonotype turned up a few times. V usage is TRBV5-1 and J usage is TRBJ2-3; maybe TRBD2 (5 bases). Between the trimmed V and J ends, which lost 0 bases and 6 bases, there was a span of 11 bases. Germline V gene data show CDR1 as SGHRS and CDR2 as YFSETQ. This CDR3 spans 14 amino acids. This CDR3 reads CASSLGGLGDTQYF. The DNA for the CDR3 is TGCGCCAGCAGCTTGGGCGGGCTGGGCGATACGCAGTATTTT.

The chain recombines TRBV7-3 with TRBJ2-1; a weak D match, TRBD2 (7 bases). Germline CDR1 SGHTA, CDR2 FQGTGA. V was cut by 4 bases and J by 9 bases, with 16 bases left in between. This CDR3 has 14 amino acids. The CDR3 protein is CASSSGGPDSEQFF. The DNA of the CDR3 is TGTGCCAGCAGCTCCGGGGGGCCGGACAGTGAGCAGTTCTTC.

This clonotype was found once. The CDR3 region is CATSQAETQYF. The CDR3 DNA is TGTGCCACCAGTCAAGCAGAGACCCAGTACTTC. The chain has TRBV24-1 and TRBJ2-7; D unclear. The J call may not be correct, given that the DNA end is closer to TRBJ2-5. The CDR3 is made up of 11 amino acids. Germline loops: CDR1 KGHDR, CDR2 SFDVKD.

The chain has TRBV6-5 and TRBJ1-2; TRBD1 might be the D (5 bases). The germline V gene has CDR1 MNHEY and CDR2 SVGAGI. The CDR3 totals 14 residues. V lost 2 bases, J lost 3 bases, and 10 bases lay in between. The CDR3 nucleotides are TGTGCCAGCAGTTACGGCCCACAGGACTATGGCTACACCTTC. This translates into CASSYGPQDYGYTF.

This sequence joins TRBV20-1 and TRBJ2-3, with 11 bases aligning to TRBD2. V lost 4 bases, J lost 4 bases, and 7 bases stayed unmatched. CDR1 and CDR2 (germline): DFQATT, SNEGSKA (reference sequence). The CDR3 spans 15 residues. The CDR3 bases are TGCAGTGCTATTAATAGCGGGGGGGCCCCAGATACGCAGTATTTT. Its translation is CSAINSGGAPDTQYF.

This clonotype was recorded at least ten times. The rearrangement uses TRBV4-1 and TRBJ1-4, with D possibly matching TRBD1 (6 bases). This CDR3 spans 14 amino acids. Deletions cut 0 bases from V and 7 bases from J, with 9 bases between. Looked up from germline, CDR1 is MGHRA and CDR2 is YSYEKL. The CDR3 protein is CASSQDDRSEKLFF. For the CDR3, the DNA is TGCGCCAGCAGCCAAGATGACAGGAGTGAAAAACTGTTTTTT.

The V gene is TRBV25-1, the J gene TRBJ2-5, with a tentative D call TRBD1 (5 bases). Germline V gives CDR1 MGHDK, CDR2 SYGVNS. The CDR3 sequence is 15 residues long. V lost 4 bases and J 1 base, leaving 13 bases between the germline ends. For the CDR3, the DNA is TGTGCCAGCAGTGGACAGACTGGTCCCCAAGAGACCCAGTACTTC. It specifies CASSGQTGPQETQYF.

This clonotype was detected many times. CDR3 DNA sequence: TGTGCCAGCAGCCAAGAGATCCTAGCGGCGCTAGGACTCACAGATACGCAGTATTTT. Protein sequence: CASSQEILAALGLTDTQYF. The chain combines TRBV4-2 with TRBJ2-3, with 7 nucleotides matching TRBD2. Germline loops: CDR1 LGHNA, CDR2 YNFKEQ. The CDR3 loop spans 19 amino acids. J was trimmed by 2 bases and V by 0 bases; bases with no gene match: 14.

This clonotype was picked up a small number of times. The V gene is TRBV5-1, the J gene TRBJ2-4; 9 nucleotides align to TRBD1. CDR1 and CDR2 from the germline V gene are SGHRS and YFSETQ. Trimming cost V 2 bases and J 13 bases; bases outside gene matches: 13. There are 15 residues in the CDR3. The CDR3 DNA sequence: TGCGCCAGCAGCTTAATCCCGGGACAGGGTTATGAGCAGTACTTC. Protein: CASSLIPGQGYEQYF.

The chain joins TRBV5-1 to TRBJ2-3; D possibly uses TRBD1 or TRBD2 (6 bases each). This CDR3 has 16 residues. The V end was cut by 4 bases, the J end by 5 bases, with 20 bases between. Germline CDR1 SGHRS, CDR2 YFSETQ. This CDR3 reads CASSNAPGARGDTQYF. In DNA form, the CDR3 reads TGCGCCAGCAGCAACGCACCGGGGGCGCGCGGAGATACGCAGTATTTT.

This clonotype was seen more than once but under ten times. The gene calls are TRBV5-1 and TRBJ1-2; D might be TRBD1 (6 bases). The V end was cut by 4 bases, the J end by 2 bases, with 9 bases between. CDR1 and CDR2 (germline): SGHRS, YFSETQ. The CDR3 spans 13 residues. The CDR3 sequence: CASSHDRNYGYTF. The CDR3 DNA reads TGCGCCAGCAGCCACGACAGGAACTATGGCTACACCTTC.

V usage is TRBV25-1 and J usage is TRBJ2-6, with D hard to call. This CDR3 is 17 amino acids long. Germline CDR1 MGHDK, CDR2 SYGVNS. Trimming stripped 0 bases from V and 4 bases from J, with 13 bases between. The CDR3 here is CASSEYYHDYGANVLTF. In DNA, the CDR3 is TGTGCCAGCAGTGAATATTATCACGATTACGGGGCCAACGTCCTGACTTTC.

In this sample, this clonotype turned up a few times. A much larger clone differs by one base, so this may be a read error. This chain connects TRBV10-3 to TRBJ2-5; D might be TRBD1 (5 bases). The V gene's germline CDR1 is ENHRY and CDR2 SYGVKD. V lost 6 bases and J 3 bases, leaving 17 bases between the germline ends. The CDR3 sequence is 15 residues long. The CDR3 DNA is TGTGCCATCAGGATGGACAATTCGACTGAAGAGACCCAGTACTTC. It is translated as CAIRMDNSTEETQYF.

This chain joins TRBV24-1 and TRBJ1-2; 7 bases are shared with TRBD1. Per germline, CDR1 KGHDR and CDR2 SFDVKD. CDR3 length: 12 amino acids. V lost 9 bases, J lost 5 bases, and 5 bases stayed unmatched. CDR3 in amino acids: CATADRLYGYTF. The CDR3 bases are TGTGCCACCGCGGACAGGCTTTATGGCTACACCTTC.

This clonotype was found a few times. This sequence joins TRBV6-5 and TRBJ1-6; D not resolved. Germline V lookup: CDR1 MNHEY, CDR2 SVGAGI. This CDR3 has 17 amino acids. V was clipped by 5 bases and J by 3 bases, with 17 bases between them. CDR3: CASSNPTGGNYNSPLHF. In DNA, the CDR3 is TGTGCCAGCAGTAACCCCACGGGCGGAAACTATAATTCACCCCTCCACTTT.

At least ten counts were recorded for this clonotype. The J gene is TRBJ2-1, the V gene TRBV3-1, with a weak D call TRBD2 (5 bases). The CDR3 totals 14 residues. The germline gives CDR1 LGHDT, CDR2 YNNKEL (reference sequence). V was trimmed by 1 base and J by 10 bases, leaving 14 bases between them. Written as DNA, the CDR3 is TGTGCCAGCAGCCAAGGGTCGGTTGGCGGGGAGCAGTTCTTC. Its protein product is CASSQGSVGGEQFF.

This clonotype was counted at least ten times. The chain couples TRBV28 to TRBJ2-7; 7 nucleotides align to TRBD1. CDR1 and CDR2 (germline): MDHEN, SYDVKM. The length of the CDR3 is 16 residues. The trim removed 1 base at V and 4 bases at J, leaving 10 bases unmatched. In nucleotides, the CDR3 is TGTGCCAGCAGTTTATTTGGAGGACAGGCGCCTTACGAGCAGTACTTC. This sequence encodes CASSLFGGQAPYEQYF.

V gene TRBV7-9 combines with J gene TRBJ2-1; 9 positions match TRBD2. The CDR3 consists of 13 residues. Per the germline V gene, CDR1 is SEHNR and CDR2 is FQNEAQ (reference sequence). Trimming cost V 6 bases and J 7 bases; bases outside gene matches: 4. The CDR3 protein is CASSGLATNEQFF. For the CDR3, the DNA is TGTGCCAGCAGTGGACTAGCGACTAATGAGCAGTTCTTC.

The rearrangement uses TRBV6-5 and TRBJ2-7, with 10 bases matching TRBD1. The tail of the sequence fits TRBJ2-5 better, so the J call may be wrong. The CDR3 extends over 15 amino acids. Germline loops: CDR1 MNHEY, CDR2 SVGAGI. CDR3 sequence (DNA): TGTGCCAGCAGTTACCTGGACAGGGGGCAAGAGACCCAGTACTTC. This translates into CASSYLDRGQETQYF.

The chain employs TRBV20-1 and TRBJ2-7; no firm D call. V was shortened by 3 bases and J by 1 base, with 10 bases between the two germline ends. The CDR3 sequence is 13 residues long. Germline assignment: CDR1 DFQATT and CDR2 SNEGSKA (reference sequence). CDR3 loop: CSARGSKSYEQYF. CDR3 nucleotides: TGCAGTGCTAGGGGAAGCAAGTCCTACGAGCAGTACTTC.

CDR3 amino acids: CASRPSYEQYF. CDR3 DNA sequence: TGTGCCAGCAGACCCAGCTACGAGCAGTACTTC. The chain recombines TRBV27 with TRBJ2-5; no clear D gene. Gene TRBJ2-7 matches the end of the DNA better, so the J call may be wrong. The CDR3 covers 11 residues. Germline values: CDR1 MNHEY, CDR2 SMNVEV (reference sequence).

This clonotype was seen ten or more times. The chain employs TRBV10-2 and TRBJ2-1, with TRBD1 identical over 9 bases. The CDR3 sequence is 13 residues long. Trimming at V came to 8 bases and at J to 5 bases, leaving 4 bases not matched to a gene. Germline CDR1 reads WSHSY; CDR2 reads SAAADI. Here the CDR3 DNA reads TGCGCCAGCTGGGACAGGGCTGACAATGAGCAGTTCTTC. Residues: CASWDRADNEQFF.

The chain employs TRBV15 and TRBJ1-2; D remains unclear. Per the germline V gene, CDR1 is LNHNV and CDR2 is YYDKDF (reference sequence). The CDR3 covers 13 residues. Trimming removed 0 bases from V and 5 bases from J, with 7 bases in between. This chain's CDR3 is CATSREGIYGYTF. Written as DNA, the CDR3 is TGTGCCACCAGCAGAGAGGGAATATATGGCTACACCTTC.

The table lists this clonotype with a few counts. The chain recombines TRBV20-1 with TRBJ2-7; the D gene could be TRBD1 or TRBD2 (6 bases each). The V and J ends lost 1 base and 2 bases respectively, with 9 bases between them. CDR1 and CDR2 from the germline V gene are DFQATT and SNEGSKA (reference sequence). The CDR3 has 13 amino acids. CDR3 sequence reads: CSARVGGAYEQYF. The DNA of the CDR3 is TGCAGTGCTAGAGTCGGGGGCGCCTACGAGCAGTACTTC.

The chain uses TRBV11-2 and TRBJ1-1; no reliable D call. V dropped 5 bases and J dropped 1 base, with 14 bases sitting between them. The CDR3 totals 15 residues. Germline CDR1 SGHAT, CDR2 FQNNGV. CDR3 sequence: CASSLTGVKNTEAFF. The CDR3, as DNA: TGTGCCAGCAGCCTCACCGGGGTAAAGAACACTGAAGCTTTCTTT.

Points on this clonotype: With a much larger clone just one base away, this may be a read error. This sequence joins TRBV2 and TRBJ1-2; D unresolved. This CDR3 has 12 residues. CDR1 is SNHLY and CDR2 is FYNNEI in the germline V gene. V gave up 3 bases and J gave up 5 bases, with 7 bases separating them. DNA of the CDR3: TGTGCCAGCAGTGAGGAGCAATATGGCTACACCTTC. The encoded protein is CASSEEQYGYTF.

V is TRBV12-3 or TRBV12-4 and J is TRBJ1-2; 10 nucleotides line up with TRBD1. This CDR3 has 15 residues. The V gene end was trimmed by 6 bases and the J gene end by 3 bases; junction bases not matched to a gene: 7. The CDR3 bases are TGTGCCAGCAGACCGCGGACAGGGGGGGACTATGGCTACACCTTC. Translation gives CASRPRTGGDYGYTF.